This record concerns one TCR beta chain sequence. Repertoires were generated with immunoSEQ multiplex PCR, while TCRdb's copy carries only in-frame clones and drops some. The sample records about 220,000 clones, around 90% being singletons. Germline V CDR1 and CDR2: LNHDA, SQIVND (reference sequence). The V end lost 3 bases, the J end lost 3 bases, and 14 bases lay between the germline ends. CDR3 length: 16 amino acids. This record comes from a study of blood T cell repertoires in COVID-19. The sample taken for sequencing was PBMCs or T cells enriched from blood (not recorded which). The receptor was isolated from a man younger than 45 who had been exposed to COVID-19. The chain combines TRBV19 with TRBJ1-4; tentatively, D is TRBD1 (5 bases). The CDR3 protein is CASSMGGTFSNEKLFF. The CDR3 DNA follows: TGTGCCAGTAGTATGGGGGGGACTTTCTCTAATGAAAAACTGTTTTTT. The variable domain in full, with the rest retrieved from reference TRBV19 and TRBJ1-4, is DGGITQSPKYLFRKEGQNVTLSCEQNLNHDAMYWYRQDPGQGLRLIYYSQIVNDFQKGDIAEGYSVSREKKESFPLTVTSAQKNPTAFYLCASSMGGTFSNEKLFFGSGTQLSVL.